These 10 T cell receptor beta chains were sequenced from one sample in a study of blood T cell repertoires in COVID-19 (dated by TCRdb to the early 2020s). The library was made by the immunoSEQ multiplex PCR assay. Sourced from immuneACCESS, this table was stored by TCRdb with only in-frame sequences that have V and J called. A share of the clones is absent; for the studies checked, an unresolved V gene accounts for under half, and the remainder has no known explanation. The sample has around 320,000 clones on record, around 88% of them singletons. The top ten hold 5.5% to 7% of the sample. Sample: peripheral blood. All receptors come from a woman aged 25 to 39 who had recovered from COVID-19.

The CDR3 DNA reads TGTGCCACCAGCAGAGATCAGGGCTCTGGAAACACCATATATTTT. It codes for CATSRDQGSGNTIYF. V gene TRBV15 combines with J gene TRBJ1-3; D is possibly TRBD1 (5 bases). Germline V CDR1 and CDR2: LNHNV, YYDKDF (reference sequence). Trimming cost V 0 bases and J 0 bases, with 6 bases left between them. The CDR3 is 15 amino acids.

The rearrangement uses TRBV7-9 and TRBJ2-2; TRBD1 aligns across 7 bases. The CDR3 is 16 residues long. Germline CDR1 is SEHNR and CDR2 is FQNEAQ (reference sequence). V lost 5 bases and J lost 0; bases outside the gene matches: 6. CDR3 coding DNA: TGTGCCAGCAGCGGGGGCCAGGGGGCGAACACCGGGGAGCTGTTTTTT. Encoded protein: CASSGGQGANTGELFF.

The V and J genes are TRBV4-3 and TRBJ2-1; 13 positions agree with TRBD2. The CDR3 runs 15 residues. The trim removed 6 bases at V and 9 bases at J, leaving 8 bases unmatched. The germline gives CDR1 LGHNA, CDR2 YSLEER. The CDR3 region is CASSLRLAGGIEQFF. In DNA form, the CDR3 reads TGCGCCAGCAGTCTGCGACTAGCGGGGGGTATTGAGCAGTTCTTC.

As DNA, the CDR3 is TGCGCCAGCAGCGATAACACCTATGAAAAACTGTTTTTT. It yields the protein CASSDNTYEKLFF. The chain carries TRBV5-1 and TRBJ1-4; D uncertain. The length of the CDR3 is 13 residues. Trimming pared 4 bases from V and 6 bases from J, leaving 10 bases between. Looked up from germline, CDR1 is SGHRS and CDR2 is YFSETQ.

The CDR3 sequence: CASGRGVDTEAFF. In DNA, the CDR3 is TGTGCCAGTGGGAGGGGGGTGGACACTGAAGCTTTCTTT. V is TRBV19 and J is TRBJ1-1; tentative D call: TRBD1 (6 bases). The CDR3 has 13 amino acids. Between the trimmed V and J ends, which lost 8 bases and 3 bases, there was a span of 13 bases. CDR1 LNHDA and CDR2 SQIVND come from the germline V gene (reference sequence).

This sequence joins TRBV28 and TRBJ1-6; TRBD1 is a possible D gene (6 bases). This CDR3 is built from 16 residues. Germline CDR1 reads MDHEN; CDR2 reads SYDVKM. V shed 5 bases and J shed 2 bases, with 13 bases lying between them. The CDR3 protein is CASSPSTGAYNSPLHF. The CDR3 DNA sequence: TGTGCCAGCAGTCCATCGACAGGAGCCTATAATTCACCCCTCCACTTT.

The chain couples TRBV12-3 or TRBV12-4 to TRBJ1-1, with TRBD1 as a possible D gene (5 bases). Deletions cut 6 bases from V and 6 bases from J, with 11 bases between. There are 12 residues in the CDR3. In DNA form, the CDR3 reads TGTGCCAGCAGCCTGTGGGGCTCTGAAGCTTTCTTT. Encoded protein: CASSLWGSEAFF.

The rearrangement joins TRBV14 to TRBJ1-6, with D perhaps TRBD1 (5 bases). Germline V gives CDR1 SGHDN, CDR2 FVKESK. The CDR3 consists of 16 residues. The V end was cut by 1 base, the J end by 5 bases, with 12 bases between. CDR3 sequence reads: CASSQVRRGNNSPLHF. CDR3 in DNA: TGTGCCAGCAGCCAAGTTAGGAGGGGAAATAATTCACCCCTCCACTTT.

This clone showed up just once. The rearrangement joins TRBV28 to TRBJ2-1; 8 nucleotides line up with TRBD2. This CDR3 has 15 amino acids. Trimming took 5 bases from V and 7 from J; bases not matched to a gene: 10. Germline lookup yields CDR1 MDHEN and CDR2 SYDVKM. CDR3 DNA: TGTGCCAGCAGTCGTCGTAGCGGGGCCATTAATGAGCAGTTCTTC. Amino acids: CASSRRSGAINEQFF. Full variable domain (outside the CDR3, taken from reference TRBV28 and TRBJ2-1): DVKVTQSSRYLVKRTGEKVFLECVQDMDHENMFWYRQDPGLGLRLIYFSYDVKMKEKGDIPEGYSVSREKKERFSLILESASTNQTSMYLCASSRRSGAINEQFFGPGTRLTVL.

The V call is TRBV2, the J call TRBJ1-1, with D perhaps matching TRBD1 (5 bases). CDR3 length equals 15 residues. Trimming shortened V by 0 bases and J by 7 bases, and 15 bases separated the two germline ends. Germline CDR1 and CDR2: SNHLY and FYNNEI. Here the CDR3 DNA reads TGTGCCAGCAGTGAAGCCGGGCAGGGCGTTGGTGAAGCTTTCTTT. Amino acids: CASSEAGQGVGEAFF.